Below, one T cell receptor (beta chain) is given with its context. This clonotype was observed at least ten times. There is no known antigen for this receptor. It has no much larger one-base neighbor in the sample; base qualities were not kept. The data stem from a study of naive and memory T cell subsets (dated by TCRdb to 2016 to 2017). As for the study more broadly: Sorted naive and memory T cell subsets from peripheral blood were analyzed in the study using a UMI-based, open-source pipeline for TCR alpha and beta sequencing. The functional CMV T cell responses agreed completely with IgG serology results. RNA was DNase-treated and reverse transcribed with TCR constant-region primers, mostly using SuperScript III.

What the research found in general, with its limitations: A few larger clonotypes were present in naive repertoires, especially CD8 naive repertoires, and these clonotypes were possibly memory cells re-expressing CD45RA. In both CD4 and CD8 cells, the Gini index increased while Shannon and inverse Simpson diversity decreased from naive through CM, EM and EMRA. A power law was followed by TCR abundance, with an exponent that differed between naive and memory subsets but was consistent across the three individuals. The repertoire findings for the naive and memory subsets could not be validated against a ground truth, as none was available. A clonotype was defined as a single alpha or beta chain sequence rather than as a paired alpha/beta receptor. RNA-based TCR counts may be influenced by expression changes linked to T cell activation and differentiation. Following error correction, more than 85% of naive TCR sequences occurred only once, which made naive abundance distributions much steeper than those of memory subsets.

The CDR3 runs 11 amino acids, cysteine and phenylalanine included. Here the CDR3 DNA is all that survives: 33 bases in frame from base 1. Deletion took 5 bases off V and 3 bases off J, with a span of 5 bases between the germline ends. CDR1 and CDR2 are drawn from the germline V gene (reference sequence): SEHNR, FQNEAQ. The library was generated by UMI-ligation and nested PCR. To cover both TRBC1 and TRBC2, the beta constant-region primer consisted of an equimolar mix of two oligonucleotides. Four rounds of PCR were used to amplify ligated cDNA, with nested alpha and beta constant-region primers being used together with the SP2 primer. A single-stranded oligonucleotide bearing the SP2 primer plus a 12-nucleotide UMI was ligated onto the 3' end of the cDNA by T4 RNA ligase 1. Incubation of the ligation reaction lasted 20-24 hours at 16 degrees C. PCR2 was usually performed as a SYBR Green qPCR and halted at a preset threshold so that over-amplification would not occur. Agencourt AMPure XP magnetic beads were used for all purifications after the first. Libraries were quantified by Qubit and checked on a TapeStation, with a main peak expected near 650 bp. Sequencing of the pooled libraries was done on an Illumina MiSeq using v2 2x251 paired-end kits, which typically yielded roughly 0.85-2.3 million reads per sample. Each sample's library went into the pool at approximately 4 nM, and about 5-8% PhiX was added to help with cluster recognition. As for the original processing: V and J genes were assigned to Demultiplexor-processed FASTQ reads by Decombinator through tag matching, with a single base-pair mismatch being allowed. Collapsinator relied on UMIs to fix sequencing errors as well as frequency errors caused by PCR heterogeneity. CDR3Translator translated TCRs and extracted CDR3s from the conserved cysteine to the FGXG phenylalanine, flagging non-productive sequences. Gini, Shannon entropy and inverse Simpson indices were computed after subsampling the repertoires to the same number of UMI-defined TCRs. Power-law fits to clonotype abundance distributions were performed by maximum likelihood within the linear range. When run on a single naive CD8 sample, MIGEC and the pipeline yielded similar UMI counts, similar unique TCR numbers and similar clonal distributions. One analysis removed from the naive repertoire any naive TCRs that were also found in any memory subset from the same donor. A set of approximately 6,800 CMV-associated CDR3 sequences, compiled from VDJdb and a published dataset, was used to search the repertoires. The public sequencing data were trimmed at Q25 with fastp and processed into clonotypes with MiXCR by TCRdb, which kept only in-frame beta chains. Each record represents a unique CDR3 protein, reported with the most common genes and DNA among its rows. The V and J calls and clone size are TCRdb's, not the authors'. This sample lists over 65,000 distinct CDR3 sequences; roughly 9.3% were detected once. Over 0.95% of the sample is taken by the ten largest.

From the second PCR step onward, the TCR alpha chain libraries and the TCR beta chain libraries were amplified separately. The CMV status of each donor was determined by measuring IFNgamma production from CD4+ T cells after fresh PBMCs had been stimulated overnight with CMV viral lysate. Using Miltenyi beads, CD4 T cells were first positively selected, and CD8 T cells were then positively selected from the CD4-negative fraction. After staining for CD3, CD4, CD8, CD45RA, CD27 and a live/dead dye, cells were sorted on a BD Aria II into four subsets based on CD45RA and CD27. A few healthy volunteers provided blood, and each donor's sample was split into CD4 and CD8 T cells and then further divided into four differentiation subsets. About 110 ml of peripheral blood was taken from each donor, and PBMC were separated by density-gradient centrifugation on Ficoll-Paque PLUS. Sorted cells were lysed in RLT buffer, and RNA was extracted with a Qiagen RNeasy kit and stored at -80°C.

The V and J segments used are TRBV7-9 and TRBJ2-7, with the identity of the D gene unclear. The sequence derives from a human donor in good health. The material sequenced was naive CD8+ T cells from blood. The cell subset or site label for this specimen denotes: naive T cells, CD45RA high CD27+. The CDR3: CASSLDYEQYF. Read as DNA, the sequence is TGTGCCAGCAGCCTTGACTACGAGCAGTACTTC.